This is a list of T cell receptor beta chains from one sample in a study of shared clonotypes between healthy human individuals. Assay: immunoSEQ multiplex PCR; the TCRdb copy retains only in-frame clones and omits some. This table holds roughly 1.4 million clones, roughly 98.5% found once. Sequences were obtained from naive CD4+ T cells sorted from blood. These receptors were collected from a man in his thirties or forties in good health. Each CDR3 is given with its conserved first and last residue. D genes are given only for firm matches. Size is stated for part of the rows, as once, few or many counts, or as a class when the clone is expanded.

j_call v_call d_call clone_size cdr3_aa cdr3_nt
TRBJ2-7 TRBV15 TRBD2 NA CATSKYHLAGGTDYEQYF TGTGCCACCAGCAAGTACCATCTAGCGGGAGGAACGGACTACGAGCAGTACTTC
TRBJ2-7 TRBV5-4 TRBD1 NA CASSFDRASFLYEQYF TGTGCCAGCAGTTTCGACAGGGCTTCCTTTCTCTACGAGCAGTACTTC
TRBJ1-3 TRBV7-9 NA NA CASSLEAGRSGNTIYF TGTGCCAGCAGCTTAGAAGCAGGACGCTCTGGAAACACCATATATTTT
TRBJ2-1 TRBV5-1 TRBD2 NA CASSLVGLAGGSYNEQFF TGCGCCAGCAGCTTGGTGGGACTAGCGGGAGGCTCCTACAATGAGCAGTTCTTC
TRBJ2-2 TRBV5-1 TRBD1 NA CASSSSGTGGTGELFF TGCGCCAGCAGCTCGTCAGGGACAGGGGGCACCGGGGAGCTGTTTTTT
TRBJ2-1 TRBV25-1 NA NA CASMPYRGGGDMDNEQFF TGTGCCAGCATGCCTTATAGAGGAGGCGGGGACATGGACAATGAGCAGTTCTTC
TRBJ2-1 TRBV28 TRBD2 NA CASSPPAGVDGNEQFF TGTGCCAGCAGTCCCCCGGCGGGGGTAGATGGGAATGAGCAGTTCTTC
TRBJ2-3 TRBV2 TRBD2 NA CASRDHGLAGLDTQYF TGTGCCAGCAGGGACCATGGACTAGCGGGACTAGATACGCAGTATTTT
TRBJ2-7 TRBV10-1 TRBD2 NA CASTILAGGLYEQYF TGCGCCAGCACCATACTAGCGGGAGGGCTTTACGAGCAGTACTTC
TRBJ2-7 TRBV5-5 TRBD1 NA CASSRSRQGYEQYF TGTGCCAGCAGCCGCTCCCGACAGGGCTACGAGCAGTACTTC
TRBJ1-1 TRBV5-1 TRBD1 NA CASSLVGQANTEAFF TGCGCCAGCAGCTTGGTCGGACAGGCAAACACTGAAGCTTTCTTT
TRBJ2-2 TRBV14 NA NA CASSQDSGRGTGELFF TGTGCCAGCAGCCAAGATTCAGGGCGCGGCACCGGGGAGCTGTTTTTT
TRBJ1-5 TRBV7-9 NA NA CASSRTGSQPQHF TGTGCCAGCAGCCGCACAGGGAGTCAGCCCCAGCATTTT
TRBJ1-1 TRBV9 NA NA CASSVQGLANTEAFF TGTGCCAGCAGCGTACAAGGTCTCGCGAACACTGAAGCTTTCTTT
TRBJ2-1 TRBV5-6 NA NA CASSLGVTNEQFF TGTGCCAGCAGCTTGGGGGTGACGAATGAGCAGTTCTTC
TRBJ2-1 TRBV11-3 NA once CASSRRTQGEQFF TGTGCCAGCAGCCGCAGGACGCAGGGTGAGCAGTTCTTC
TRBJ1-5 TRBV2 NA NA CASRPDGPNQPQHF TGTGCCAGCAGACCCGACGGCCCCAATCAGCCCCAGCATTTT
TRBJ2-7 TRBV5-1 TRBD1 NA CASSSDRGTYEQYF TGCGCCAGCAGCTCAGACAGGGGAACCTACGAGCAGTACTTC
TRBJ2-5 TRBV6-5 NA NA CGSGSAEETQYF TGTGGTTCTGGAAGCGCAGAAGAGACCCAGTACTTC
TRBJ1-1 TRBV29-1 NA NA CSVAQGVAEAFF TGCAGCGTTGCACAGGGTGTGGCTGAAGCTTTCTTT
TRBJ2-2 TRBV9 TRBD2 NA CASSVGASGRSADTGELFF TGTGCCAGCAGCGTAGGGGCTAGCGGGAGATCGGCGGACACCGGGGAGCTGTTTTTT
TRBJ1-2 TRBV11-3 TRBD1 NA CASSRRDRDGYTF TGTGCCAGCAGCCGAAGGGACAGGGATGGCTACACCTTC
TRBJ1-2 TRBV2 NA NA CASRSGTGQNYGYTF TGTGCCAGCAGGAGCGGGACCGGTCAAAACTATGGCTACACCTTC
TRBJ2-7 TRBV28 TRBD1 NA CASSKVRALRDSRQGQYF TGTGCCAGCAGCAAGGTTCGGGCCCTCAGGGACAGTCGCCAGGGGCAGTACTTC
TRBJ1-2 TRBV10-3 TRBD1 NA CAISAWAGGHDYGYTF TGTGCCATCAGTGCTTGGGCAGGGGGCCATGACTATGGCTACACCTTC
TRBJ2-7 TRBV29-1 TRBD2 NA CSFEGLAGGSSYEQYF TGCAGCTTCGAAGGACTAGCGGGAGGGAGCTCCTACGAGCAGTACTTC
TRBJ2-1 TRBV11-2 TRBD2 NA CASSLVRGRAYEQFF TGTGCCAGCAGCTTAGTCCGCGGGAGGGCATATGAGCAGTTCTTC
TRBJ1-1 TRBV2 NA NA CASTQTGGAEAFF TGTGCCAGCACTCAAACGGGGGGGGCTGAAGCTTTCTTT
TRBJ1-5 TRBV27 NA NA CASRDHGTYQPQHF TGTGCCAGCAGGGATCACGGGACATATCAGCCCCAGCATTTT
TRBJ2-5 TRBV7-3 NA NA CASSTYPSETQYF TGTGCCAGCAGCACATACCCCTCAGAGACCCAGTACTTC
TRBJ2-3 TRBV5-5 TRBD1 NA CASSFFGTAAFTDTQYF TGTGCCAGCAGCTTCTTCGGGACAGCGGCCTTCACAGATACGCAGTATTTT
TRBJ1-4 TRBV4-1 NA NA CASSQDIGEKLFF TGCGCTAGCAGCCAAGATATCGGTGAAAAACTGTTTTTT
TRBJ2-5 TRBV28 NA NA CASSPLGQGGGETQYF TGTGCCAGCAGTCCCCTCGGACAGGGCGGGGGAGAGACCCAGTACTTC
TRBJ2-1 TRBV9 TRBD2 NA CASSLSGPNNEQFF TGTGCCAGCAGCCTTAGCGGGCCTAACAATGAGCAGTTCTTC
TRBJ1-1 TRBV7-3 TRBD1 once CASSPQGAIPTEAFF TGTGCCAGCAGCCCCCAGGGGGCCATCCCCACTGAAGCTTTCTTT